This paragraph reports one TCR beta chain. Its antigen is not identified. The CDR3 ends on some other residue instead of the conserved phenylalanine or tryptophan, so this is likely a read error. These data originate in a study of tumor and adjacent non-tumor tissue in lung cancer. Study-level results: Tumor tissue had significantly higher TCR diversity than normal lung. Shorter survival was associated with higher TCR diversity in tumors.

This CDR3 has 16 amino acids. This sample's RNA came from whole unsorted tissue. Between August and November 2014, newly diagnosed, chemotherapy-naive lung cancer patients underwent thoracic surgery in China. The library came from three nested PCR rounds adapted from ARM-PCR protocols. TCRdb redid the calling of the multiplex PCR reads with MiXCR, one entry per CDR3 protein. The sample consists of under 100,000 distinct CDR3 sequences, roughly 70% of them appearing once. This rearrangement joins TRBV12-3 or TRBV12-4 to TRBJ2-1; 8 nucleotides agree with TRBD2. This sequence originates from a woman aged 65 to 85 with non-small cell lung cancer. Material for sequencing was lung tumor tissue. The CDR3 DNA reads TGTGTCAGCAGTTTTAGGACTAGCTGGAGTTACAATGAGCAGTTCCTC. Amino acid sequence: CVSSFRTSWSYNEQFL.